The T cell receptor (beta chain) under discussion was sequenced for a study of blood T cells in healthy people across ages. Regarding this clonotype: Its antigen is not identified.

Notes on the study in general: Across samples, TCR beta diversity tracked strongly with naive T cell percentage. Among long-lived donors, naive CD4+ cells were more numerous and diversity higher than in aged donors.

A second PCR of about 6 to 12 cycles used a sample-barcoded 5' primer and a J-beta primer mix. Each cDNA was tagged by a template-switch adaptor containing 12 random nucleotides. TCRdb passed the 5' RACE reads through MiXCR, listing each CDR3 protein once. Among around 1.5 million distinct CDR3 sequences listed, around 55% were seen once. Trimming removed 4 bases from V and 5 bases from J, with 20 bases in between. CDR1 and CDR2 from the germline V gene are DFQATT and SNEGSKA (reference sequence). The CDR3 runs 15 residues. The gene calls are TRBV20-1 and TRBJ1-2, with a weak D call TRBD1 (6 bases). The sample consisted of blood. This clonotype originated in a man between 18 and 29 years old in good health. In DNA form, the CDR3 reads TGCAGTGCTACCGCTACGGGACATGAGAGGTATGGCTACACCTTC. Amino acid sequence: CSATATGHERYGYTF.